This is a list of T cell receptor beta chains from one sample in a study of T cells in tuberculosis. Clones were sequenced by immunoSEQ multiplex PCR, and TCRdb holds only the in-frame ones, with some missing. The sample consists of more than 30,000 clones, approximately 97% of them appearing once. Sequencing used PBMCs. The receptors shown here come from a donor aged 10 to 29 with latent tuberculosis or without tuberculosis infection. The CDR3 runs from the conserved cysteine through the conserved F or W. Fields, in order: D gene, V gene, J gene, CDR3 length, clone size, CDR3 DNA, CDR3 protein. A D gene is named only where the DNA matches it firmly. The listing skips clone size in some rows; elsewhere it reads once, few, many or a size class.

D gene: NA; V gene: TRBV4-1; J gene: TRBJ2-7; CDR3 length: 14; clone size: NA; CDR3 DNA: TGCGCCAGCAGCCAAGATCGGGTGGGAGCCGAGCAGTACTTC; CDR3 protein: CASSQDRVGAEQYF
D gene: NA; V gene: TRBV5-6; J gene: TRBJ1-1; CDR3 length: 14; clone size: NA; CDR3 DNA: TGTGCCAGCAGCTTGAACAGGCGGAACACTGAAGCTTTCTTT; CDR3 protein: CASSLNRRNTEAFF
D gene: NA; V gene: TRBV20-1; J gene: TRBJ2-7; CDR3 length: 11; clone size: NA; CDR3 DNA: TGCAGTGCTAGAGGAGGTTACGAGCAGTACTTC; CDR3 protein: CSARGGYEQYF
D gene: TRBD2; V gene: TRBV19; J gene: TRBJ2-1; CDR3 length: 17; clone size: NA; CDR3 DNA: TGTGCCAGTAGTCTACGGACTAGCCTGTCCCCCTACAATGAGCAGTTCTTC; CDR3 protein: CASSLRTSLSPYNEQFF
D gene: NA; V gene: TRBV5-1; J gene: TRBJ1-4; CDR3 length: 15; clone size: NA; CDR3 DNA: TGCGCCAGCAGCTTAACAGGCCCAACTAATGAAAAACTGTTTTTT; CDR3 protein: CASSLTGPTNEKLFF
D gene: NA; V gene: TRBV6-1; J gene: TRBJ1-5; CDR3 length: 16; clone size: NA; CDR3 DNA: TGTGCCAGCAGTGACAATTGGAGGGGCTATGATCAGCCCCAGCATTTT; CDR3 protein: CASSDNWRGYDQPQHF
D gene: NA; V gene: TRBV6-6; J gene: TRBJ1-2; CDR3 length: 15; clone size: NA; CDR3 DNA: TGTGCCAGCAGTTCCGGGTCATCCCATAACTATGGCTACACCTTC; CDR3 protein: CASSSGSSHNYGYTF
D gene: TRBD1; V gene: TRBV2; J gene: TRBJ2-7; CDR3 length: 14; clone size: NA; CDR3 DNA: TGTGCCAGCAGCCCTCGGACAGGGGGCGGCGAGCAGTACTTC; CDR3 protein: CASSPRTGGGEQYF
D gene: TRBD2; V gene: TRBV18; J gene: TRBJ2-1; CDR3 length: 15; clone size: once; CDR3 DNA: TGTGCCAGCTCACAACCTAGCGGGAGTTGGAATGAGCAGTTCTTC; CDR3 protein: CASSQPSGSWNEQFF
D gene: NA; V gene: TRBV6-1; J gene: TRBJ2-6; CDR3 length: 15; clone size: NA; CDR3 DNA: TGTGCCAGCTTAGATGGGGGGTCTGGGGCCAACGTCCTGACTTTC; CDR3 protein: CASLDGGSGANVLTF
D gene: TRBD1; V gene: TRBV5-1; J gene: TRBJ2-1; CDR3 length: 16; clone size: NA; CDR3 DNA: TGCGCCAGCCAATCCCGGGGGGGACAGGGGAATAATGAGCAGTTCTTC; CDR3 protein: CASQSRGGQGNNEQFF
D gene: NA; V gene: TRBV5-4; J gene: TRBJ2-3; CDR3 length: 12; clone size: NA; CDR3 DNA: TGTGCCAGCAAAACAGACACAGATACGCAGTATTTT; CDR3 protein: CASKTDTDTQYF
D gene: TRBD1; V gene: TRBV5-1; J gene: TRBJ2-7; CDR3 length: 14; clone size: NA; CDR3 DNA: TGCGCCAGCAGCCAGGGACAGGGTGGGTACGAGCAGTACTTC; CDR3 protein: CASSQGQGGYEQYF
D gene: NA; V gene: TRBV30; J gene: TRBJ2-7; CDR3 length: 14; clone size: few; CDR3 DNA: TGTGCCTGGAGTGTCACAGGGTACTCCTACGAGCAGTACTTC; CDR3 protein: CAWSVTGYSYEQYF
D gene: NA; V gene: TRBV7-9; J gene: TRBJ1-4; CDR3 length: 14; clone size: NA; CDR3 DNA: TGTGCCCGACCTTCGGGGAGAGATAATGAAAAACTGTTTTTT; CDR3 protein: CARPSGRDNEKLFF
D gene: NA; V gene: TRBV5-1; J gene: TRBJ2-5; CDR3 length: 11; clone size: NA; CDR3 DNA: TGCGCCAGCAGCGTAGAAGAGACCCAGTACTTC; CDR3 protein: CASSVEETQYF
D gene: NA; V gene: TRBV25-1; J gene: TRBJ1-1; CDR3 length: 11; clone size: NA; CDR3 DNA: TGTGCCAGCAGAGGCAACGGGGAAGCTTTCTTT; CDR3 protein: CASRGNGEAFF
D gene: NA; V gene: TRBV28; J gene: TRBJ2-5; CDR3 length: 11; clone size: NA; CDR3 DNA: TGTGCCAGCAGTCTCGGCGGGGCCCAGTACTTC; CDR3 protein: CASSLGGAQYF
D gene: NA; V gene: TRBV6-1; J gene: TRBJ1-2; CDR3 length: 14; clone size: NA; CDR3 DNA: TGTGCCAGCAGTGAAATGGCAGGGGACTATGGCTACACCTTC; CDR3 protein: CASSEMAGDYGYTF
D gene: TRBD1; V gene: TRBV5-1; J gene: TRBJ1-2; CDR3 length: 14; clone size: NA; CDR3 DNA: TGCGCCAGCAGCCCCAGAACAGGGGTTTACGGCTACACCTTC; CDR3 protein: CASSPRTGVYGYTF
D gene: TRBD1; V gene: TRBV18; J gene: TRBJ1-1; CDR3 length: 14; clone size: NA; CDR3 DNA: TGTGCCAGCTCACCTGGGACAGGGAGGACTGAAGCTTTCTTT; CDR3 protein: CASSPGTGRTEAFF
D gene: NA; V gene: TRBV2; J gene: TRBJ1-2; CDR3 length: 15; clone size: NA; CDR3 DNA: TGTGCCAGCAGACCCAGGGGAAATTTCGATTATGGCTACACCTTC; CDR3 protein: CASRPRGNFDYGYTF
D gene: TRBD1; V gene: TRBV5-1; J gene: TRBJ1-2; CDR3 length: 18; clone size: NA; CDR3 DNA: TGCGCCAGCAGCCGGGTCGGGACAGGGCGCCGTTTGGACTATGGCTACACCTTC; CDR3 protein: CASSRVGTGRRLDYGYTF
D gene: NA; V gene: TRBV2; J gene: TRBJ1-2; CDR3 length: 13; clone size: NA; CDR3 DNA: TGTGCCAGCCGGTTGGAGGGAGGTTTTGGCTACACCTTC; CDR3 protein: CASRLEGGFGYTF
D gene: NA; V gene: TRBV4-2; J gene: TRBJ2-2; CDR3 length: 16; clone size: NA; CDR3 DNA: TGTGCCAGCAGCCCCGGACAGATGCTGAACACCGGGGAGCTGTTTTTT; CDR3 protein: CASSPGQMLNTGELFF
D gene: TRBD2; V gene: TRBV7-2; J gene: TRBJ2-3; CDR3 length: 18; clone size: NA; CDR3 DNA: TGTGCCAGCAGCTTAGCGGGGACTAGCGGGGGATTCACGAATACGCAGTATTTT; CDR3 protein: CASSLAGTSGGFTNTQYF
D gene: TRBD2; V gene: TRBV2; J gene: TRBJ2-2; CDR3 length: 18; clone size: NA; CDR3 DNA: TGTGCCAGCAGTAAGCTGATTAGCGGGACACCGAACACCGGGGAGCTGTTTTTT; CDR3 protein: CASSKLISGTPNTGELFF
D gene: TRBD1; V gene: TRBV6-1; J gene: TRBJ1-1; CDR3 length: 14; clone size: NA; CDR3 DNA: TGTGCCAGCAGCTTTCAGGGGGCCTACACTGAAGCTTTCTTT; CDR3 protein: CASSFQGAYTEAFF
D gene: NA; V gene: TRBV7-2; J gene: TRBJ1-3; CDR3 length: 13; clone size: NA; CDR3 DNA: TGTGCCAGCAGCTTAGGCCAGGGAAACACCATATATTTT; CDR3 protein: CASSLGQGNTIYF
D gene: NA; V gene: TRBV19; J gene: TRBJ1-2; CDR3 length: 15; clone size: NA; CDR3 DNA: TGTGCCAGTAGTACACCCTCGGCCAAGCGGGGAGGCTACACCTTC; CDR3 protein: CASSTPSAKRGGYTF